The 5 T cell receptor beta chains listed next were all sequenced from one sample in a study of T cell responses to AZD1222 COVID-19 vaccine. Here immunoSEQ multiplex PCR was the method, and the copy in TCRdb shows in-frame clones only, minus some. The table lists 110,000 to 150,000 clones, approximately 90% of them singletons. The starting material was peripheral blood, obtained on day 0 of AZD1222 vaccination. All receptors come from an adult in good health.

The chain joins TRBV4-3 to TRBJ2-1; the match to TRBD2 covers 9 bases. The CDR3 runs 14 residues. CDR1 is LGHNA, CDR2 YSLEER, per germline. Unmatched junction bases numbered 5, after V lost 4 bases and J lost 7 bases. CDR3 coding DNA: TGCGCCAGCAGCCGCAGCGGGGGGAGTAATGAGCAGTTCTTC. This codes for CASSRSGGSNEQFF.

The chain couples TRBV14 to TRBJ1-2; the D is unclear. This CDR3 region has 16 residues. The germline V gene has CDR1 SGHDN and CDR2 FVKESK. V lost 4 bases and J 1 base, leaving 16 bases between the germline ends. The CDR3 DNA follows: TGTGCCAGCAGCCCTGATATAACGGGAAATAACTATGGCTACACCTTC. Its protein product is CASSPDITGNNYGYTF. Combining the CDR3 with reference TRBV14 and TRBJ1-2 gives the whole variable domain EAGVTQFPSHSVIEKGQTVTLRCDPISGHDNLYWYRRVMGKEIKFLLHFVKESKQDESGMPNNRFLAERTGGTYSTLKVQPAELEDSGVYFCASSPDITGNNYGYTFGSGTRLTVV.

The V gene is TRBV5-1, the J gene TRBJ2-1; TRBD1 matches 7 bases. The CDR3 loop spans 14 amino acids. Germline V gene data show CDR1 as SGHRS and CDR2 as YFSETQ. V trimming: 5 bases; J trimming: 3 bases; junction bases outside the gene matches: 5. The CDR3 loop reads CASRFRDSYNEQFF. CDR3 coding DNA: TGCGCCAGCAGGTTCCGGGACAGCTACAATGAGCAGTTCTTC.

J is TRBJ2-5 and V is TRBV9; no clear D gene. CDR1 is SGDLS and CDR2 is YYNGEE in the germline V gene. The CDR3 runs 12 residues. V lost 4 bases to trimming and J lost 5 bases, with 9 bases between them. The CDR3 bases are TGTGCCAGCAGCCCGAGCCCGGAGACCCAGTACTTC. It codes for CASSPSPETQYF.

This rearrangement joins TRBV5-6 to TRBJ2-3; D might be TRBD1 or TRBD2, each matching 6 bases. Germline CDR1 is SGHDT and CDR2 is YYEEEE. V gave up 1 base and J gave up 1 base, with 7 bases separating them. The CDR3 loop spans 14 amino acids. The CDR3 spells CASSLRGGTDTQYF. Here the CDR3 DNA reads TGTGCCAGCAGCTTGAGGGGGGGCACAGATACGCAGTATTTT.